This is a list of T cell receptor beta chains from one sample in a study of blood T cells in healthy people across ages. A single record per CDR3 protein comes from TCRdb applying MiXCR to the 5' RACE reads. The sample holds around 2 million distinct CDR3 sequences, roughly two fifths seen once. The specimen was blood. The source is a human donor in good health. Both conserved end residues are part of each CDR3. A D gene is named only where the DNA matches it firmly. For some rows the clone size is stated as once, few or many, or as a class when expanded; others skip it.

size	V	D	J	DNA	CDR3
.	TRBV20-1	.	TRBJ2-7	TGCAGATTCGAGGGGGGTCCCTACGAGCAGTACTTC	CRFEGGPYEQYF
.	TRBV20-1	.	TRBJ2-5	TGCAGTGCTAGTGGCTGGGGGGTGGAAACCCAGTACTTC	CSASGWGVETQYF
.	TRBV10-3	TRBD1	TRBJ1-2	TGTGCCATCACTCCAGGGGGTATAGGGTATGGCTACACCTTC	CAITPGGIGYGYTF
.	TRBV7-2	TRBD1	TRBJ2-6	TGTGCCAGCAGCATTCAGGACAGGGCTCTTACCGGCTCTGGGGCCAACGTCCTGACTTTC	CASSIQDRALTGSGANVLTF
few	TRBV3-1	.	TRBJ2-7	TGTGCCAGCAGCCAACAGGTTGGCGAGCAGTACTTC	CASSQQVGEQYF
.	TRBV11-2	.	TRBJ2-7	TGTGCCAGCAGCTTAGTCCCGACAGTTACTTCCTACGAGCAGTACTTC	CASSLVPTVTSYEQYF
few	TRBV6-6	.	TRBJ1-2	TGTGCCAGCAGGGCAGGAGGATATGGCTACACCTTC	CASRAGGYGYTF
.	TRBV7-2	.	TRBJ2-7	TGTGCCAGCAGCCCACGACAGGTTGACGAGCAGTACTTC	CASSPRQVDEQYF
.	TRBV6-6	TRBD1	TRBJ1-5	TGTGCCAGCAGATCGACAGGGGAAGTAAATCAGCCCCAGCATTTT	CASRSTGEVNQPQHF
.	TRBV28	TRBD1	TRBJ2-7	TGTGCCAGCAGAAAACCGGGACAGGGGCTCTCCTACGAGCAGTACTTC	CASRKPGQGLSYEQYF
.	TRBV29-1	.	TRBJ1-2	TGCAGCGTTCGTTTTAACTATGGCTACACCTTC	CSVRFNYGYTF
few	TRBV7-9	.	TRBJ2-1	TGTGCCAGCAGCTTAGAGGCCCCGGGACGGGAGTTCTTC	CASSLEAPGREFF
.	TRBV20-1	.	TRBJ2-3	TGCAGTGCTAGAGATCCCGGGTTGAATACGCAGTATTTT	CSARDPGLNTQYF
few	TRBV27	.	TRBJ1-2	TGTGCCAGCAGAAGGACCGGGACTGTCTATGGCTACACCTTC	CASRRTGTVYGYTF
.	TRBV28	.	TRBJ2-3	TGTGCCAGCAGGAGGGGACGGACGGTAGATACGCAGTATTTT	CASRRGRTVDTQYF
few	TRBV3-1	.	TRBJ2-4	TGTGCCAGCAGCCAAGAGGGGGAGACCAAAAACATTCAGTACTTC	CASSQEGETKNIQYF
few	TRBV7-9	.	TRBJ2-3	TGTGCCAGCAGTTATCGGCAGGATACGCAGTATTTT	CASSYRQDTQYF
.	TRBV7-2	.	TRBJ1-4	TGTGCCAGCAGCCCCCAGACAGGCCGTAATGAAAAACTGTTTTTT	CASSPQTGRNEKLFF
.	TRBV6-2/TRBV6-3	.	TRBJ2-7	TGTGCCAGCGCGGTTGAGGGTCGCGGGGAGACCCGGTACTTC	CASAVEGRGETRYF
.	TRBV7-2	TRBD2	TRBJ2-5	TGTGCCAGCAGCCGGCACCCGGCGGGGGAAGAGACCCAGTACTTC	CASSRHPAGEETQYF
.	TRBV15	.	TRBJ1-2	TGTGCCACCAGCAGAGCCCAGGGTGATGGCTACACCTTC	CATSRAQGDGYTF
.	TRBV6-5	.	TRBJ2-7	TGTGCCAGCAGTGCCGGCGGGGGCTACAACGAGCAGTACTTC	CASSAGGGYNEQYF
few	TRBV9	.	TRBJ1-5	TGTGCCAGCAGCGCCGGGACAATAGGCCAGCCCCAGCATTTT	CASSAGTIGQPQHF
.	TRBV2	.	TRBJ1-1	TGTGCCAGAACACACAGGAACACTGAAGCTTTCTTT	CARTHRNTEAFF
.	TRBV7-3	.	TRBJ2-7	TGTGCCAGCAGCAAGCTACCCACCGGGACCCGCGGCGAGCAGTACTTC	CASSKLPTGTRGEQYF
few	TRBV12-3/TRBV12-4	.	TRBJ2-1	TGTGCCAGCAGCCCTTACATGGTCTATGAGCAGTTCTTC	CASSPYMVYEQFF
.	TRBV5-6	.	TRBJ2-1	TGTGCCAGCAGCTTGGTTGGGGGCAGGTATGGCAATGAGCAGTTCTTC	CASSLVGGRYGNEQFF
.	TRBV6-1	.	TRBJ2-7	TGTGCCAGCAGGACTCCCGCCGCCTACGAGCAGTACTTC	CASRTPAAYEQYF
few	TRBV3-1	.	TRBJ2-1	TGTGCCAGCAGCCAAAACGCTCTTGAAGAGGAGCAGTTCTTC	CASSQNALEEEQFF
.	TRBV4-3	.	TRBJ2-4	TGCGCCAGCGGCCAAGATGAGGCCGGTTACGGCATTCAGTACTTC	CASGQDEAGYGIQYF
few	TRBV27	.	TRBJ1-2	TGTGCCGGCATCCCCTCGATGGGTGAGGAGTACTATGGCTACACCTTC	CAGIPSMGEEYYGYTF
few	TRBV12-3/TRBV12-4	.	TRBJ1-6	TGTGCCAGCACTACAGGGTCGAGGAGGAATTCACCCCTCCACTTT	CASTTGSRRNSPLHF
.	TRBV6-5	.	TRBJ1-2	TGTGCCAGCAGTTACTCGACAGGAGAGAGGGATTATGGCTACACCTTC	CASSYSTGERDYGYTF
.	TRBV20-1	.	TRBJ2-3	TGCAGTGCTAGAACTCTAGCGTCGGATACGCAGTATTTT	CSARTLASDTQYF
.	TRBV4-2	TRBD1	TRBJ1-2	TGTGCCAGCAGCCAAACCAGGGGGAGGTTTAACTATGGCTACACCTTC	CASSQTRGRFNYGYTF
few	TRBV7-9	.	TRBJ1-2	TGTGCCAGCAGCGGGACTGTTGGTTATGGCTACACCTTC	CASSGTVGYGYTF
.	TRBV11-2	.	TRBJ2-1	TGTGCCAGCAGCCCCTCCACCAATGAGCAGTTCTTC	CASSPSTNEQFF
.	TRBV9	.	TRBJ2-1	TGTGCCAGCAGCGTAGACCCAGGAACCTACAATGAGCAGTTCTTC	CASSVDPGTYNEQFF
.	TRBV15	TRBD2	TRBJ2-4	TGCGCCACCAGCAGAGTAGCGGGGAGCGGGGAGCAGTACTTC	CATSRVAGSGEQYF
few	TRBV29-1	.	TRBJ2-3	TGCAGCGGTCTAGGGCCCACGACAGATACGCAGTATTTT	CSGLGPTTDTQYF
few	TRBV20-1	TRBD2	TRBJ2-6	TGCAGTGCGCGCCACGGCGGGGTAGCGGGGAGTGGGGGGGCCAACGTCCTGACTTTC	CSARHGGVAGSGGANVLTF
few	TRBV3-1	.	TRBJ2-7	TGTGCCAGCAGCCAAGACCCGGGGAGACAGTACGAGCAGTACTTC	CASSQDPGRQYEQYF
.	TRBV6-6	.	TRBJ1-2	TGTGCCAGCAGAACCCTCTATGGGGGGTATGGCTACACCTTC	CASRTLYGGYGYTF
few	TRBV4-2	TRBD1	TRBJ1-2	TGTGCCAGCAGCCAAGATGAGGCAGGGGGCTATGGCTACACCTTC	CASSQDEAGGYGYTF
few	TRBV28	.	TRBJ2-1	TGTGCCAGCAGTTTATCCGGCCCCTTAGATGAGCAGTTCTTC	CASSLSGPLDEQFF
few	TRBV20-1	TRBD2	TRBJ2-1	TGCAGTGCTAGGACTAGCCCCAACATCGAGCAGTTCTTC	CSARTSPNIEQFF
.	TRBV7-2	TRBD2	TRBJ2-3	TGTGCCAGCAGCTTACAAGCGGGGGGGTCCACAGATACGCAGTATTTT	CASSLQAGGSTDTQYF
.	TRBV7-9	TRBD1	TRBJ2-7	TGTGCCAGCAGCTTCTGGGACAGGGGAAACAATGAGCAGTACTTC	CASSFWDRGNNEQYF
.	TRBV18	.	TRBJ1-3	TGTGCCAGTGGAGGGGGATCTTCTGGAAACACCATATATTTT	CASGGGSSGNTIYF
.	TRBV29-1	.	TRBJ2-2	TGCAGCGTTTTGACAGGCGATTCATCCGCCGGGGAGCTGTTTTTT	CSVLTGDSSAGELFF
.	TRBV2	.	TRBJ1-2	TGTGCCAGCAAAATCAACGGGGTTTTCGGCTACACCTTC	CASKINGVFGYTF
few	TRBV18	TRBD1	TRBJ2-7	TGTGCCAGCTCACGAACCGCCGGGACAGGGAGGCAGTACTTC	CASSRTAGTGRQYF
.	TRBV25-1	.	TRBJ1-2	TGTGCCAGCAGTGACCAGGGAGCTAACTATGGCTACACCTTC	CASSDQGANYGYTF
.	TRBV6-5	.	TRBJ1-1	TGTGCCAGCAGTTACTCGGATGGTCACACTGAAGCTTTCTTT	CASSYSDGHTEAFF
few	TRBV7-9	.	TRBJ2-1	TGTGCCAGCAGCACAGTCACCTACAATGAGCAGTTCTTC	CASSTVTYNEQFF